This T cell receptor (beta chain) was obtained from a study of OX40 agonist ivuxolimab in advanced cancers. Overall study context: Three patients, one with hepatocellular carcinoma and two with cutaneous melanoma, responded partially.

Sequencing used immunoSEQ multiplex PCR; TCRdb keeps in-frame clones, though not all of them. The sample lists 90,000 to 100,000 clones; less than 90% were seen once. J lost 0 bases, V lost 7 bases, and 3 bases had no gene match. Germline V gene lookup returns CDR1 SGHNT and CDR2 YYREEE (reference sequence). The CDR3 sequence is 14 residues long. Sequenced material: CD4+ or CD8+ T cells sorted from blood, taken in a trial of the OX40 agonist ivuxolimab. The V call is TRBV5-4, the J call TRBJ1-4, with 7 bases aligning to TRBD1. This receptor was identified in an adult with an advanced solid tumor such as melanoma, head and neck, liver or kidney cancer. This CDR3 reads CASRQGPTNEKLFF. CDR3 in DNA: TGTGCCAGCCGACAGGGACCAACTAATGAAAAACTGTTTTTT.